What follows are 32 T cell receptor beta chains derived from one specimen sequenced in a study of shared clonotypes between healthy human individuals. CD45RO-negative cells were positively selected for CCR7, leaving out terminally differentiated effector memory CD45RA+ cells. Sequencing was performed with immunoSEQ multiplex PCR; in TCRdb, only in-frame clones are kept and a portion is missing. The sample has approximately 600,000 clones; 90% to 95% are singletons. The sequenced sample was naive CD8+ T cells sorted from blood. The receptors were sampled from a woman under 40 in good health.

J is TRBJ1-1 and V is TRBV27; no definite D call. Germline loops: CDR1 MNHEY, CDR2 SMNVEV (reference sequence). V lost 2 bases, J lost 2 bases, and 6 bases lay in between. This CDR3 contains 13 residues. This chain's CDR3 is CASSLGDNTEAFF. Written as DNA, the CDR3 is TGTGCCAGCAGTTTAGGCGACAACACTGAAGCTTTCTTT.

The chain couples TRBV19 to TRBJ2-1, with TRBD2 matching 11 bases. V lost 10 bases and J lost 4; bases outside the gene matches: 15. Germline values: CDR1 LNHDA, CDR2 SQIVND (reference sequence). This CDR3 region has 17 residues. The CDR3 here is CATSGLAAFGPYNEQFF. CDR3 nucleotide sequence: TGTGCCACCTCGGGACTAGCGGCCTTTGGGCCTTACAATGAGCAGTTCTTC.

CDR3 protein: CASRSTGRTEAFF. CDR3 nucleotide sequence: TGTGCCAGCAGGTCCACAGGGAGAACTGAAGCTTTCTTT. The genes are TRBV7-9 and TRBJ1-1; D is possibly TRBD1 (6 bases). CDR3 length: 13 amino acids. Germline CDR1 and CDR2: SEHNR and FQNEAQ (reference sequence). V lost 6 bases and J lost 5, with 13 bases in between.

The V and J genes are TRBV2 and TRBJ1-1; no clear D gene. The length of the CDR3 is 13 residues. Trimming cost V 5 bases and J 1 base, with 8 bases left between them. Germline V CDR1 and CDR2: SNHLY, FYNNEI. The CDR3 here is CASSPTWNTEAFF. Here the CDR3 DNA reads TGTGCCAGCAGTCCGACATGGAACACTGAAGCTTTCTTT.

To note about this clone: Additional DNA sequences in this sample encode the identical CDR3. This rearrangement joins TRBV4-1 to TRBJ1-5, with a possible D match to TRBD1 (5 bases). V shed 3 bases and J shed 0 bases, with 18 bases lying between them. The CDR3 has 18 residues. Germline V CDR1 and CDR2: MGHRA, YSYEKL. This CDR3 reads CASSQDIPGVFSNQPQHF. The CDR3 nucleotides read TGCGCCAGCAGCCAGGATATTCCGGGGGTATTTAGCAATCAGCCCCAGCATTTT.

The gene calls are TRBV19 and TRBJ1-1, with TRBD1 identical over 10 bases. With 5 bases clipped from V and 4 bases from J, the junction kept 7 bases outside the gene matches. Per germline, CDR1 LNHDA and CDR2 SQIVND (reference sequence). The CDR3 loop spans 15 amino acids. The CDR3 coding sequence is TGTGCCAGTAGTGAATGGGACAGGGGCCTCACTGAAGCTTTCTTT. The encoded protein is CASSEWDRGLTEAFF.

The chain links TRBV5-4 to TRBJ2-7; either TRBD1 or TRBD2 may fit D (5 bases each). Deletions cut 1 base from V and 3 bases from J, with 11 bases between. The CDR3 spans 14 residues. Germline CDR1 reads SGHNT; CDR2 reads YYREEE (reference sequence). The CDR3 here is CASSLWGRSYEQYF. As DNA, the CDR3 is TGTGCCAGCAGCTTGTGGGGGAGAAGCTACGAGCAGTACTTC.

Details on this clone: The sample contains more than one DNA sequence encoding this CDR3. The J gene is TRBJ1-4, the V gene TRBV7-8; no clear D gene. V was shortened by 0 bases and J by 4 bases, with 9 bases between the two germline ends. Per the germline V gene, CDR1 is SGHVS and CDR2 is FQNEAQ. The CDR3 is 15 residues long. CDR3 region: CASSLAGGFNEKLFF. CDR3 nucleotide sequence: TGTGCCAGCAGCTTAGCAGGAGGGTTTAATGAAAAACTGTTTTTT.

In nucleotides, the CDR3 is TGTGCCAGCGTCGCGGGAGTCGAGCAGTACTTC. Its protein is CASVAGVEQYF. The chain uses TRBV28 and TRBJ2-7, with 7 bases matching TRBD2. CDR3 length: 11 residues. The V gene's germline CDR1 is MDHEN and CDR2 SYDVKM. With 8 bases clipped from V and 6 bases from J, the junction kept 4 bases outside the gene matches.

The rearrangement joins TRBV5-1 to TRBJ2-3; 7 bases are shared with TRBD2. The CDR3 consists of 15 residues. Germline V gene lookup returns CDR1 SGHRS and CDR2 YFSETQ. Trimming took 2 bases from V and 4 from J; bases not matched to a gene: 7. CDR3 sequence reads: CASSFWGGDSDTQYF. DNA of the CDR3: TGCGCCAGCAGCTTCTGGGGGGGAGACTCAGATACGCAGTATTTT.

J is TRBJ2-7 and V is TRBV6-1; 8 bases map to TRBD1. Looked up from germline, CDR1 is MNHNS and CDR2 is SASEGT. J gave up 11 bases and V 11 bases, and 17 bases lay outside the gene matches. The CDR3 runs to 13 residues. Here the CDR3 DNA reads TGTGCCGGATGCAACCCGCACCGGACAGGGAAGTACTTC. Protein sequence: CAGCNPHRTGKYF.

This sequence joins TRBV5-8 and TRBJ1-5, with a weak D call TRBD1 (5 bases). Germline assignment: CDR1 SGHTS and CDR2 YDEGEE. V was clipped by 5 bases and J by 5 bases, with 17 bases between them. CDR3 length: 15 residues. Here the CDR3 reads CASRDGTGTYQPQHF. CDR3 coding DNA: TGTGCCAGCAGAGACGGGACGGGGACCTATCAGCCCCAGCATTTT.

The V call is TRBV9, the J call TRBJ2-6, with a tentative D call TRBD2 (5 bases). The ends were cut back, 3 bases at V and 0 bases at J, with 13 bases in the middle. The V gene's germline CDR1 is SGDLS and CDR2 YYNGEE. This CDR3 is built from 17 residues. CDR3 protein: CASSASLRDSGANVLTF. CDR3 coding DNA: TGTGCCAGCAGCGCAAGCTTGAGGGACTCTGGGGCCAACGTCCTGACTTTC.

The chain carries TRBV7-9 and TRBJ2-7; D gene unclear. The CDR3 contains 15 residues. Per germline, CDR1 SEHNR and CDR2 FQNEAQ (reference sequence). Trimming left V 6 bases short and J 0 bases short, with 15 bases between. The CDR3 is CASSQTGSSSYEQYF. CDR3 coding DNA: TGTGCCAGCAGTCAGACCGGGTCTAGCTCCTACGAGCAGTACTTC.

DNA of the CDR3: TGTGCCAGCAGCTTATATGGGACTAGCGGGAGGTACTCCGGGGAGCTGTTTTTT. Residues: CASSLYGTSGRYSGELFF. The gene calls are TRBV13 and TRBJ2-2; TRBD2 agrees at 15 bases. Germline values: CDR1 PRHDT, CDR2 FYEKMQ (reference sequence). The CDR3 sequence is 18 residues long. V lost 2 bases and J lost 6; bases outside the gene matches: 7.

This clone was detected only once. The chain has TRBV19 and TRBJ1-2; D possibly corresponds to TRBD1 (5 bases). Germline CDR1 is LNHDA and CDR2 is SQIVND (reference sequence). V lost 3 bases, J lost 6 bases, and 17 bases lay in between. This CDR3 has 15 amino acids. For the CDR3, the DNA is TGTGCCAGTAGTATTCCCCGTCTAGGGGTTGATGGCTACACCTTC. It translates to CASSIPRLGVDGYTF.

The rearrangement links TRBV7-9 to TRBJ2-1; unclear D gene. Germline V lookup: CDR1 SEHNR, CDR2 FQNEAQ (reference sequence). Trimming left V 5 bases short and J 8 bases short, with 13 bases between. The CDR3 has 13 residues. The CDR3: CASSPVLGDEQFF. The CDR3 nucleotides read TGTGCCAGCAGCCCCGTCCTAGGCGATGAGCAGTTCTTC.

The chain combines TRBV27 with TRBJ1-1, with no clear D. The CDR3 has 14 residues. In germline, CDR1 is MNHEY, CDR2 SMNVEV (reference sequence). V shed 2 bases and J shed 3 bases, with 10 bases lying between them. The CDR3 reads CASSLDVDDTEAFF. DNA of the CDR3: TGTGCCAGCAGTTTAGATGTCGATGACACTGAAGCTTTCTTT.

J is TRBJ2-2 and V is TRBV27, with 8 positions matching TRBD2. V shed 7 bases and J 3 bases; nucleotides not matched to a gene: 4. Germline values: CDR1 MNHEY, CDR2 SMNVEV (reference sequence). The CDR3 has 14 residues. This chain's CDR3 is CASNPTSDTGELFF. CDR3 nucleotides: TGTGCCAGCAACCCGACTAGCGACACCGGGGAGCTGTTTTTT.

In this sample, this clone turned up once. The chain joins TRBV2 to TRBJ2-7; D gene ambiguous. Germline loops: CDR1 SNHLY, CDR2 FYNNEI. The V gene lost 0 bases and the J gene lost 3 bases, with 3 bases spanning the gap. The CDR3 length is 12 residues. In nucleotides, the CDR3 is TGTGCCAGCAGTGAAGCTAGCTACGAGCAGTACTTC. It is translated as CASSEASYEQYF.

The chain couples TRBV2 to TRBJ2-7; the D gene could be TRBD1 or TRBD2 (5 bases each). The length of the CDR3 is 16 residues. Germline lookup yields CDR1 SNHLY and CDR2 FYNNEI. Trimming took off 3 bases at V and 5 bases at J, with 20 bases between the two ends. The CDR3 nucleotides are TGTGCCAGCAGTGAGTTCCGGGACGCCTTTTCCGACGAGCAGTACTTC. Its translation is CASSEFRDAFSDEQYF.

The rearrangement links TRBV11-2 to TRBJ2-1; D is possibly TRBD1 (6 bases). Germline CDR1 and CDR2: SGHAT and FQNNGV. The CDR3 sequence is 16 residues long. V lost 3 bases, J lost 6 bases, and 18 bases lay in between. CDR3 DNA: TGTGCCAGCAGCTTCGGAACAGGGTCATTTATCAATGAGCAGTTCTTC. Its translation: CASSFGTGSFINEQFF.

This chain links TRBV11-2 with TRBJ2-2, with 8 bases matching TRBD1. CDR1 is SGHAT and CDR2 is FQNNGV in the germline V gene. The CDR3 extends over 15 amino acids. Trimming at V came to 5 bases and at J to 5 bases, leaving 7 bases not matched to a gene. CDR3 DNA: TGTGCCAGCAGCCCCCGGACAGGGAAAACCGGGGAGCTGTTTTTT. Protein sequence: CASSPRTGKTGELFF.

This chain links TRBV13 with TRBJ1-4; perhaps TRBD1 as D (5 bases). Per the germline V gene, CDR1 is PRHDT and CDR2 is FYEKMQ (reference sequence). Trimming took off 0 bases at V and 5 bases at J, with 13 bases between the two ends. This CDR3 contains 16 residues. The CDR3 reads CASSLGTGGLNEKLFF. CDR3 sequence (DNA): TGTGCCAGCAGCTTAGGCACAGGAGGGCTAAATGAAAAACTGTTTTTT.

The CDR3 loop reads CAISDGQGANQPQHF. The DNA for the CDR3 is TGTGCCATCAGTGATGGACAGGGGGCAAATCAGCCCCAGCATTTT. This chain joins TRBV10-3 and TRBJ1-5; 11 nucleotides match TRBD1. Germline-derived CDR1 and CDR2 are ENHRY and SYGVKD. The trim removed 3 bases at V and 4 bases at J, leaving 2 bases unmatched. The CDR3 spans 15 residues.

The CDR3 coding sequence is TGTGCCACCAGCACCCGACTAGCCGTCCAAGAGACCCAGTACTTC. It encodes CATSTRLAVQETQYF. The chain uses TRBV15 and TRBJ2-5; 7 nucleotides agree with TRBD2. Germline CDR1 LNHNV, CDR2 YYDKDF (reference sequence). V gave up 4 bases and J gave up 1 base; unmatched junction bases: 6. This CDR3 comprises 15 residues.

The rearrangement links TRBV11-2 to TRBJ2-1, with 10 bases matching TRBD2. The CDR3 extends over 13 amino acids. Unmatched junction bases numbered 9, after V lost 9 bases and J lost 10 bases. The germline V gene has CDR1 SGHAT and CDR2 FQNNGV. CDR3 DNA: TGTGCCAGTCTGGGGCTAGCGGGAGACGAGCAGTTCTTC. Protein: CASLGLAGDEQFF.

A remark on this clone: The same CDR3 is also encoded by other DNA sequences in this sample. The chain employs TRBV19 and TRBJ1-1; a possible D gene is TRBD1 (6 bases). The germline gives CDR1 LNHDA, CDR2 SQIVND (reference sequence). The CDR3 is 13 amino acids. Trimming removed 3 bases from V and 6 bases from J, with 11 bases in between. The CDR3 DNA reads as TGTGCCAGTAGTATCGGTACAGGGTCTGAAGCTTTCTTT. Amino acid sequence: CASSIGTGSEAFF.

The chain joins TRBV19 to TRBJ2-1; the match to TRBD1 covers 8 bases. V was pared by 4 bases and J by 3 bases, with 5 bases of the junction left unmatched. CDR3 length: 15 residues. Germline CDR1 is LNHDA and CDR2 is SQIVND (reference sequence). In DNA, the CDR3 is TGTGCCAGTAGTACCGACAGGGGCTACTACAATGAGCAGTTCTTC. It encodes CASSTDRGYYNEQFF.

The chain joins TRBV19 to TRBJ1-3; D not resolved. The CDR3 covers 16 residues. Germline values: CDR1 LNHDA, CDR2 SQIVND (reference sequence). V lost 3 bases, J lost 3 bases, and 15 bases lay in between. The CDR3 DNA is TGTGCCAGTAGTATCCTCGGAGGGAGATATGGAAACACCATATATTTT. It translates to CASSILGGRYGNTIYF.

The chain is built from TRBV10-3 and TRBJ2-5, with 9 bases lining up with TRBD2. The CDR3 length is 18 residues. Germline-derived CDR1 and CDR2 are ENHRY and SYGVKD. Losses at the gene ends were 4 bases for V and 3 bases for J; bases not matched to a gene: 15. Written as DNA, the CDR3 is TGTGCCATCAGTGCTAGCGGGGCTCGCCTCACCGGGGAAGAGACCCAGTACTTC. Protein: CAISASGARLTGEETQYF.

The CDR3 loop reads CASSPGQGLTNEKLFF. The DNA for the CDR3 is TGCGCCAGCAGCCCGGGACAGGGATTAACTAATGAAAAACTGTTTTTT. The chain couples TRBV4-1 to TRBJ1-4; 9 nucleotides line up with TRBD1. Germline values: CDR1 MGHRA, CDR2 YSYEKL. The J segment lost 1 base and the V segment lost 4 bases, leaving 4 bases of the junction unmatched. There are 16 residues in the CDR3.